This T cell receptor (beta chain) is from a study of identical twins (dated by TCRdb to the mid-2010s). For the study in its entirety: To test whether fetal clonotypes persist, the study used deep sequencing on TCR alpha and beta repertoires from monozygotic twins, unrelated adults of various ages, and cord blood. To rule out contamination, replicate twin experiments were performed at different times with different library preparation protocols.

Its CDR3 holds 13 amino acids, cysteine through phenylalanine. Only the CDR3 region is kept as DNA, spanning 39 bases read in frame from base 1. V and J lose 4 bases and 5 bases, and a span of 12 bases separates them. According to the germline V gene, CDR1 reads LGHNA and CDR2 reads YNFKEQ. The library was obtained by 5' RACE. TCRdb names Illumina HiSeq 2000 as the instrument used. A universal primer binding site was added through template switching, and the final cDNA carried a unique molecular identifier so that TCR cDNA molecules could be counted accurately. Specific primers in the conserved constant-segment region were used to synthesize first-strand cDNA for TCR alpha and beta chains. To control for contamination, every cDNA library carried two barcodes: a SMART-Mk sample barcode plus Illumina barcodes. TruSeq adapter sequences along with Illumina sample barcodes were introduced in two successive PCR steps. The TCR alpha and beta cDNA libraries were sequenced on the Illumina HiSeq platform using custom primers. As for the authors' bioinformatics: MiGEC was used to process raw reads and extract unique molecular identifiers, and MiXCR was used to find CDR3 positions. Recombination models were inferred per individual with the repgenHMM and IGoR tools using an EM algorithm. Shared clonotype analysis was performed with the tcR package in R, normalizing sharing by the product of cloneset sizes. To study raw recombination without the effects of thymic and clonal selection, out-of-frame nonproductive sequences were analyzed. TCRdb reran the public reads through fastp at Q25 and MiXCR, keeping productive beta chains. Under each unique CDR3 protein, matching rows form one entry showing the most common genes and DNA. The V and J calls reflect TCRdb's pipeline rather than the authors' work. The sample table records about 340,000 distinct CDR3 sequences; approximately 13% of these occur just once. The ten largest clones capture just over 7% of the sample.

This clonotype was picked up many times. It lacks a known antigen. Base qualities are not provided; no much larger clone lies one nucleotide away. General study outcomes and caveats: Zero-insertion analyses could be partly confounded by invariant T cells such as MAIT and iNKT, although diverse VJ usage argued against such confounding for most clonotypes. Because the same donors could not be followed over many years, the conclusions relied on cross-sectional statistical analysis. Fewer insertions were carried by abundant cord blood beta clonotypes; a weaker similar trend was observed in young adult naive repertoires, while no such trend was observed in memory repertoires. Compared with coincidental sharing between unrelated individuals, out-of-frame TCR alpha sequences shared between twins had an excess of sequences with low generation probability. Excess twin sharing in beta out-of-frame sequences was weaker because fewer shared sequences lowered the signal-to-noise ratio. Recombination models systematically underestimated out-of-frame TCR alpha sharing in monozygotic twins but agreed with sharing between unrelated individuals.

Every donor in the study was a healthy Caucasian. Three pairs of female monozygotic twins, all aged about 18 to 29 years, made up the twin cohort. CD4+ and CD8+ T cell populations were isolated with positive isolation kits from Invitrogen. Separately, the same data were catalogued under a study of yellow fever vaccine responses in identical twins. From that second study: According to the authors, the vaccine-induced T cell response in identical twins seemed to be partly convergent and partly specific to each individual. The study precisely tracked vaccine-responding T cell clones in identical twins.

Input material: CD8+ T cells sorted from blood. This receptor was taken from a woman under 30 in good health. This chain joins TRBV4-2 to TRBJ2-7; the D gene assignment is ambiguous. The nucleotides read TGTGCCAGCAGCCTTAACCCGCAGGACGAGCAGTACTTC. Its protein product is CASSLNPQDEQYF.